The T cell receptor (beta chain) described here comes from a study of radiation and T cells in renal cell carcinoma (dated by TCRdb to the early 2020s). With respect to the entire study: The samples were obtained from a clinical trial, where primary renal cell carcinomas were treated with 15 Gy stereotactic body radiation therapy and then removed by nephrectomy 4 weeks afterward. A total of around 53 samples underwent TCR beta sequencing, made up of roughly 26 tumors and about 27 peripheral blood samples. In the 53 samples combined, some 4,100,000 unique CDR3 nucleotide sequences were found, encoding approximately 2,800,000 unique CDR3 amino acid sequences.

The paper's findings and limits, for the study overall: Because pretreatment tumor biopsies were not available, the study could not determine whether clonotypes were already present within the tumor at baseline. The single-armed trial design could not address effects of radiation dose or scheduling on the TCR repertoire. In blood, the top tumor clonotypes increased from baseline to 2 weeks after radiation and then shrank by 4 weeks, which suggests a temporary expansion of tumor-resident clones. Blood repertoire dynamics were not followed beyond 4 weeks after treatment.

The sample's time point, from its label and the paper: blood 2 weeks post-SBRT. The sample's treatment or condition label, decoded: 15 Gy SBRT to primary tumor, nephrectomy 4 weeks later. To follow tumor-enriched clonotypes, serial peripheral blood was collected from radiation-treated patients at baseline and at 2 weeks and 4 weeks after SBRT. All patients had renal cell carcinoma with clear cell pathology. Genomic DNA for TCR sequencing was prepared using the QIAamp DNA Blood Mini Kit (Qiagen). The analyses included only samples that passed all quality control checks. TCR beta libraries were generated from genomic DNA with the immunoSEQ kit, following the manufacturer's recommendations. For library preparation, a first multiplex PCR was performed with proprietary primers, followed by a second PCR in which unique barcodes were added, and bead cleanups were performed after each round. A positive control reaction and a negative control reaction, both provided in the kit, were run with every batch of samples. The final libraries were assessed on an Agilent 4200 TapeStation D1000 ScreenTape, pooled by volume, and quantified by qPCR. Sequencing was performed on an Illumina NextSeq500 using a MidOutput 150-cycle cartridge, with 156 Read1 cycles, 15 Index1 cycles, and the kit custom primers. The pooled library was loaded at roughly 1 pM with a roughly 20% PhiX control spike-in. Under the source paper's analysis protocol: The vendor-processed data were analyzed in R, and a clonotype was defined as all T cells that share the same CDR3 nucleotide sequence. For clone abundance analyses, frequencies were normalized to the 10,000 most abundant clones in each sample. Before analysis, public T cell clones were removed, and these numbered fewer than six per sample on average. Tumor-enriched and baseline blood-enriched clonotypes were defined by at least a 32-fold difference in abundance between compartments. A beta-binomial differential abundance model was applied to find clonotypes that expanded or contracted between blood time points. Similarity between tumor and blood repertoires was quantified using the Baroni-Urbani and Buser coefficient, and groups were compared with two-tailed Wilcoxon tests in R. Entries here come from immuneACCESS through TCRdb and include only in-frame sequences with V and J called. Some clones fail to appear in such tables; in the studies checked, an unresolved V gene covers under half of the shortfall, and the cause of the remainder is unknown. V, J and clone size derive from that table, while D and trimming were established from the DNA sequence. Counted in this sample were 100,000 to 150,000 clones; around 90% of them appeared once. The ten biggest clones cover approximately 6% of the sample.

Comment on this clone: Its antigen remains unidentified. It has no much larger one-base neighbor in the sample; base qualities were not kept.

The specimen comprised blood, sampled from a patient whose treatment included radiotherapy and nephrectomy. The TCR originated in a woman in her 70s with renal cell carcinoma.

The nucleotide sequence reads TGTGCCAGCAGCCGGACGGGGAAGGACTATGGCTACACCTTC. It encodes CASSRTGKDYGYTF. Recombination linked TRBV6-1 to TRBJ1-2, with the D gene uncertain. The CDR3 starts with the cysteine, ends with the phenylalanine, and has 14 residues. The sequence is cut down to CDR3 DNA, 42 bases in frame from base 1. V lost 6 bases and J lost 3 bases; the stretch between them is 14 bases long. CDR1 MNHNS and CDR2 SASEGT were looked up in the germline V gene.